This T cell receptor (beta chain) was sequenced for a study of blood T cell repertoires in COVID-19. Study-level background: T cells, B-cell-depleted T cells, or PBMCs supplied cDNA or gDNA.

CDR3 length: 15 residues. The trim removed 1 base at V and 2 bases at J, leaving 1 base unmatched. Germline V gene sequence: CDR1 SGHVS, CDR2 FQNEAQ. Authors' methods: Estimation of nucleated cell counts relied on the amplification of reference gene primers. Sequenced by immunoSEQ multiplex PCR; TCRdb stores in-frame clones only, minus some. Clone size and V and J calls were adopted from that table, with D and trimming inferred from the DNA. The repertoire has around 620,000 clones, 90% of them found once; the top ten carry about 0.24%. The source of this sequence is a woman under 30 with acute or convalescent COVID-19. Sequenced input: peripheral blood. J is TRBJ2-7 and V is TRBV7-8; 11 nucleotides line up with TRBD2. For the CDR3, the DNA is TGTGCCAGCAGCTTAGTAGCGGGGGGGACCTACGAGCAGTACTTC. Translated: CASSLVAGGTYEQYF. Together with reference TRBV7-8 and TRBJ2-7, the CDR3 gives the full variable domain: GAGVSQSPRYKVAKRGQDVALRCDPISGHVSLFWYQQALGQGPEFLTYFQNEAQLDKSGLPSDRFFAERPEGSVSTLKIQRTQQEDSAVYLCASSLVAGGTYEQYFGPGTRLTVT.